A single sample is the source of the 18 T cell receptor beta chains below, sequenced in a study of blood T cell repertoires in COVID-19. TCRdb's table, derived via immunoSEQ multiplex PCR, lists solely in-frame clones and lacks some. Among about 56,000 clones listed, approximately 85% were seen once. Sequenced sample: peripheral blood. Receptor source: a man aged 50 to 59 with active COVID-19.

CDR3 bases: TGTGCCAGCAGGAAGACAGGGGAAGGACAGCCCCAGCATTTT. It codes for CASRKTGEGQPQHF. The chain carries TRBV6-6 and TRBJ1-5, with 8 bases that match TRBD1. V lost 6 bases to trimming and J lost 7 bases; unmatched junction nucleotides: 8. The CDR3 totals 14 residues. Germline V lookup: CDR1 MNHNY, CDR2 SVGAGI (reference sequence).

The chain employs TRBV30 and TRBJ2-3; TRBD1 is a possible D gene (6 bases). V shed 3 bases and J shed 12 bases, with 16 bases lying between them. The CDR3 loop spans 12 amino acids. Germline V CDR1 and CDR2: GTSNPN, SVGIG (reference sequence). The CDR3 protein is CAWRKVGRGQYF. The CDR3 DNA reads TGTGCCTGGAGGAAGGTGGGCAGGGGACAGTATTTT.

The gene calls are TRBV29-1 and TRBJ2-7; D perhaps matches TRBD2 (6 bases). Per the germline V gene, CDR1 is SQVTM and CDR2 is ANQGSEA. The CDR3 spans 13 residues. V gave up 3 bases and J gave up 6 bases, with 15 bases separating them. This CDR3 is CSVDRNLGGEQYF. CDR3 in DNA: TGCAGCGTTGACCGAAACCTGGGGGGCGAGCAGTACTTC.

This clone was detected only once. This chain uses TRBV19 with TRBJ2-3; D is perhaps TRBD1 (6 bases). V lost 6 bases, J lost 4 bases, and 20 bases lay in between. CDR3 length equals 16 residues. Per the germline V gene, CDR1 is LNHDA and CDR2 is SQIVND (reference sequence). CDR3 amino acids: CASRQPGQGLSDTQYF. The CDR3 DNA is TGTGCCAGTAGACAACCGGGACAAGGCCTCTCAGATACGCAGTATTTT.

The rearrangement uses TRBV7-2 and TRBJ1-2, with D possibly TRBD1 on 6 matching bases. The germline gives CDR1 SGHTA, CDR2 FQGNSA. Trimming cost V 2 bases and J 4 bases, with 17 bases left between them. The length of the CDR3 is 16 residues. CDR3 in DNA: TGTGCCAGCAGCTTAATGACTACAGGGCTTCTCTATGGCTACACCTTC. Translated, it gives CASSLMTTGLLYGYTF.

The chain links TRBV5-6 to TRBJ1-1, with 9 bases matching TRBD1. The CDR3 consists of 15 residues. The junction had 10 bases not matched to a gene; V was cut back by 5 bases and J by 5 bases. CDR1 and CDR2 from the germline V gene are SGHDT and YYEEEE. CDR3 loop: CASRPADRGGTEAFF. DNA of the CDR3: TGTGCCAGCAGGCCGGCGGACAGGGGAGGAACTGAAGCTTTCTTT.

In this sample, this clone turned up a few times. The chain is built from TRBV2 and TRBJ1-5; D unclear. The germline V gene encodes CDR1 SNHLY and CDR2 FYNNEI. V was shortened by 4 bases and J by 7 bases, with 8 bases between the two germline ends. The CDR3 is 12 amino acids. The CDR3 bases are TGTGCCAGCAGTGCTAGAGAACAGCCCCAGCATTTT. Translating it yields CASSAREQPQHF.

The V gene is TRBV29-1, the J gene TRBJ2-2; 7 bases match TRBD1. Germline V CDR1 and CDR2: SQVTM, ANQGSEA. The CDR3 spans 14 residues. The V segment lost 6 bases and the J segment 6 bases; nucleotides outside the gene matches: 10. Here the CDR3 DNA reads TGCAGCGTCACCCCACAGGGGTTCCCCGGGGAGCTGTTTTTT. Translated: CSVTPQGFPGELFF.

This rearrangement joins TRBV7-9 to TRBJ2-7; D is uncertain. Germline loops: CDR1 SEHNR, CDR2 FQNEAQ (reference sequence). Trimming stripped 1 base from V and 6 bases from J, with 10 bases between. The CDR3 sequence is 13 residues long. CDR3 sequence: CASSLEEFSEQYF. The CDR3 DNA sequence: TGTGCCAGCAGCTTAGAGGAGTTCAGCGAGCAGTACTTC. Complete variable domain (other parts from reference TRBV7-9 and TRBJ2-7): DTGVSQNPRHKITKRGQNVTFRCDPISEHNRLYWYRQTLGQGPEFLTYFQNEAQLEKSRLLSDRFSAERPKGSFSTLEIQRTEQGDSAMYLCASSLEEFSEQYFGPGTRLTVT.

The V gene is TRBV6-5, the J gene TRBJ1-2; possibly TRBD1 for D (5 bases). V lost 8 bases and J lost 8, with 18 bases in between. From germline, CDR1 is MNHEY and CDR2 SVGAGI. The CDR3 runs to 13 residues. DNA of the CDR3: TGTGCCAGCTCCCGGAGGGGAAGGGCCGGCTACACCTTC. Residues: CASSRRGRAGYTF.

V usage is TRBV7-2 and J usage is TRBJ1-2; TRBD1 matches 8 bases. Germline values: CDR1 SGHTA, CDR2 FQGNSA. This CDR3 contains 17 residues. V trimming: 1 base; J trimming: 6 bases; junction bases outside the gene matches: 13. The CDR3 DNA is TGTGCCAGCAGCTTAGGCCGAGTCGCAGGGGGCGCGAATGGCTACACCTTC. Translation: CASSLGRVAGGANGYTF.

V gene TRBV20-1 combines with J gene TRBJ1-2; D perhaps matches TRBD1 (6 bases). Trimming took off 4 bases at V and 10 bases at J, with 13 bases between the two ends. Germline CDR1 and CDR2: DFQATT and SNEGSKA (reference sequence). This CDR3 spans 11 amino acids. The CDR3 sequence is CSATRTGYYTF. The CDR3 DNA follows: TGCAGTGCTACTAGAACAGGGTACTACACCTTC.

This clone has only one observation. The CDR3 here is CASSQPGTGYGYTF. Written as DNA, the CDR3 is TGTGCCAGCAGCCAGCCCGGGACAGGGTATGGCTACACCTTC. The chain links TRBV6-6 to TRBJ1-2, with 9 bases that match TRBD1. V lost 6 bases to trimming and J lost 5 bases; unmatched junction nucleotides: 7. Germline V lookup: CDR1 MNHNY, CDR2 SVGAGI (reference sequence). This CDR3 region has 14 residues.

The chain joins TRBV6-6 to TRBJ1-2, with 10 nucleotides matching TRBD1. This CDR3 region has 14 residues. With V trimmed by 6 bases and J by 4 bases, 5 bases remained unmatched. Germline V lookup: CDR1 MNHNY, CDR2 SVGAGI (reference sequence). The CDR3 DNA reads as TGTGCCAGCAGAAATAGGACAGGGGGCTATGGCTACACCTTC. Its translation: CASRNRTGGYGYTF.

The V gene is TRBV14, the J gene TRBJ1-1; TRBD1 matches at 7 bases. The CDR3 has 15 amino acids. After removal of 2 bases from V and 1 base from J, the junction contained 4 bases not matched to a gene. Germline V gene lookup returns CDR1 SGHDN and CDR2 FVKESK. The CDR3 protein is CASSQIGTANTEAFF. As DNA, the CDR3 is TGTGCCAGCAGCCAAATCGGGACAGCGAACACTGAAGCTTTCTTT.

This clone came up a few times. The chain is built from TRBV29-1 and TRBJ1-5; D gene uncertain. Deletions cut 4 bases from V and 2 bases from J, with 3 bases between. This CDR3 contains 11 residues. The germline V gene encodes CDR1 SQVTM and CDR2 ANQGSEA. Here the CDR3 DNA reads TGCAGCGTTGGAGGCAATCAGCCCCAGCATTTT. Encoded protein: CSVGGNQPQHF.

The chain employs TRBV6-6 and TRBJ1-1; 7 positions agree with TRBD1. CDR1 and CDR2 (germline): MNHNY, SVGAGI (reference sequence). This CDR3 contains 16 residues. After removal of 2 bases from V and 1 base from J, the junction contained 7 bases not matched to a gene. The CDR3 protein is CASSYTGVRGNTEAFF. The CDR3 nucleotides read TGTGCCAGCAGTTACACAGGGGTCAGGGGGAACACTGAAGCTTTCTTT.

The rearrangement joins TRBV18 to TRBJ1-4; D unresolved. Trimming left V 2 bases short and J 0 bases short, with 7 bases between. CDR1 is KGHSH, CDR2 LQKENI, per germline. The CDR3 consists of 15 residues. Here the CDR3 reads CASSPLITTNEKLFF. CDR3 bases: TGTGCCAGCTCACCATTAATAACAACTAATGAAAAACTGTTTTTT.